The 8 T cell receptor beta chains presented below share a single source sample, sequenced in a study of T cell repertoires in cytomegalovirus infection. TCRdb re-called the reads through MiXCR, storing one row per CDR3 protein. The sample includes approximately 490,000 distinct CDR3 sequences, around 10% of them seen just once. Sequenced sample: PBMCs. The source of these receptors is a human donor in good health (CMV status not recorded). Some clones in this sample may be carry-over from other donors' samples.

This clonotype has ten or more counts. The chain links TRBV10-3 to TRBJ1-1; 9 nucleotides align to TRBD1. J gave up 5 bases and V 10 bases, and 8 bases lay outside the gene matches. There are 13 residues in the CDR3. The V gene's germline CDR1 is ENHRY and CDR2 SYGVKD. CDR3 sequence (DNA): TGTGCCACAACCGGGACAGGGAAAACTGAAGCTTTCTTT. This sequence encodes CATTGTGKTEAFF.

This clonotype has at least ten counts. J is TRBJ1-1 and V is TRBV7-9, with D possibly matching TRBD1 (5 bases). V shed 6 bases and J shed 0 bases, with 17 bases lying between them. From germline, CDR1 is SEHNR and CDR2 FQNEAQ (reference sequence). The CDR3 spans 16 residues. The CDR3 region is CASRVRGRGMNTEAFF. The CDR3 DNA reads as TGTGCCAGCAGGGTGCGGGGGAGAGGAATGAACACTGAAGCTTTCTTT.

This clonotype came up a few times. This chain joins TRBV19 and TRBJ1-5; a possible D gene is TRBD1 (6 bases). The germline V and J ends were trimmed by 6 bases and 9 bases, with 21 bases remaining between them. Germline V lookup: CDR1 LNHDA, CDR2 SQIVND (reference sequence). The CDR3 contains 15 residues. The CDR3 bases are TGTGCCAGTAGACCGTGGGAGCGGGGAGGGGGGCCCCAGCATTTT. This encodes CASRPWERGGGPQHF.

V gene TRBV30 combines with J gene TRBJ2-1, with D tentatively TRBD2 (5 bases). The germline V gene encodes CDR1 GTSNPN and CDR2 SVGIG (reference sequence). Trimming pared 4 bases from V and 7 bases from J, leaving 26 bases between. The CDR3 has 17 residues. Written as DNA, the CDR3 is TGTGCCTGGACCCTAACCCCTCAGCGGTTCGACCAGAATGAGCAGTTCTTC. It encodes CAWTLTPQRFDQNEQFF.

The rearrangement uses TRBV6-1 and TRBJ1-5; a weak D match, TRBD1 (6 bases). Trimming took 2 bases from V and 6 from J, leaving 11 bases between them. The CDR3 loop spans 14 amino acids. Germline values: CDR1 MNHNS, CDR2 SASEGT. This CDR3 is CASSELAGVQPQHF. The CDR3 DNA sequence: TGTGCCAGCAGTGAACTGGCAGGGGTTCAGCCCCAGCATTTT.

The chain is built from TRBV7-6 and TRBJ2-5; the D gene is possibly TRBD2 (6 bases). V was shortened by 0 bases and J by 7 bases, with 9 bases between the two germline ends. This CDR3 region has 13 residues. Germline assignment: CDR1 SGHVS and CDR2 FNYEAQ. The CDR3 is CASSLAEGGTQYF. In nucleotides, the CDR3 is TGTGCCAGCAGCTTAGCGGAGGGCGGGACCCAGTACTTC.

This chain uses TRBV20-1 with TRBJ2-7, with 8 nucleotides matching TRBD1. V was clipped by 5 bases and J by 3 bases; unmatched bases: 3. From germline, CDR1 is DFQATT and CDR2 SNEGSKA (reference sequence). This CDR3 has 12 amino acids. The CDR3 here is CSAPGGVYEQYF. DNA for the CDR3: TGCAGTGCTCCAGGGGGCGTCTACGAGCAGTACTTC.

In this sample, this clonotype turned up a few times. V and J are TRBV15 and TRBJ2-3, with TRBD1 identical over 10 bases. Trimming cost V 3 bases and J 2 bases; bases outside gene matches: 8. Per the germline V gene, CDR1 is LNHNV and CDR2 is YYDKDF (reference sequence). This CDR3 contains 17 residues. The CDR3, as DNA: TGTGCCACCAGCAGGACCGGGACAGGGGCCTTCACAGATACGCAGTATTTT. Translated, it gives CATSRTGTGAFTDTQYF.